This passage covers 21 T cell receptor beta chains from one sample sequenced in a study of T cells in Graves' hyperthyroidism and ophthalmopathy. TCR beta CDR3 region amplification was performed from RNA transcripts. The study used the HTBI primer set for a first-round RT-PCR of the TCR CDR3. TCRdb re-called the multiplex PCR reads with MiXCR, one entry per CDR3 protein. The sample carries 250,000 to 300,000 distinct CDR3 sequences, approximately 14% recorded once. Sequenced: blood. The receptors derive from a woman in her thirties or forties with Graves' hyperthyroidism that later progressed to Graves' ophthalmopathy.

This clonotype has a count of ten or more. CDR3: CASSPRNAGGGYTF. Here the CDR3 DNA reads TGTGCCAGCAGCCCCCGAAATGCGGGGGGTGGCTACACCTTC. V usage is TRBV13 and J usage is TRBJ1-2; tentative D call: TRBD1 (5 bases). Germline V lookup: CDR1 PRHDT, CDR2 FYEKMQ (reference sequence). The CDR3 runs 14 residues. The ends were cut back, 5 bases at V and 7 bases at J, with 17 bases in the middle.

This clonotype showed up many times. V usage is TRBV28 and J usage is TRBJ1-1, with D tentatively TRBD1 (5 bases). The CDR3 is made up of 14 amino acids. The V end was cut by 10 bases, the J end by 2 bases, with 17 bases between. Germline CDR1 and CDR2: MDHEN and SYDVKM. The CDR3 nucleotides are TGTGCCACTCATTGGGGCAGCGGAAACACTGAAGCTTTCTTT. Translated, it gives CATHWGSGNTEAFF.

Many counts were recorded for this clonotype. This CDR3 is CASSLLVTSGGLFNTGELFF. DNA of the CDR3: TGTGCCAGCAGTTTATTAGTTACTAGCGGGGGACTATTTAACACCGGGGAGCTGTTTTTT. This sequence joins TRBV28 and TRBJ2-2; 11 bases fit TRBD2. V gave up 1 base and J gave up 2 bases; unmatched junction bases: 12. The germline gives CDR1 MDHEN, CDR2 SYDVKM. The CDR3 contains 20 residues.

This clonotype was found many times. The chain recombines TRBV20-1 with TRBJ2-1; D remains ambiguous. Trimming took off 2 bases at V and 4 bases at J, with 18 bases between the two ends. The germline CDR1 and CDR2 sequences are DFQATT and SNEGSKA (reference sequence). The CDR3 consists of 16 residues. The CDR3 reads CSARPALSRIYNEQFF. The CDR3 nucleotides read TGCAGTGCTAGACCCGCCCTTAGCAGGATTTACAATGAGCAGTTCTTC.

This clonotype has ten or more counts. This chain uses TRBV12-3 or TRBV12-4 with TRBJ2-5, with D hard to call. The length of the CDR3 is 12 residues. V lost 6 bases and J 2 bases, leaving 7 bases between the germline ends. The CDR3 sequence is CASRNSQETQYF. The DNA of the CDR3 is TGTGCCAGCAGGAACAGTCAAGAGACCCAGTACTTC.

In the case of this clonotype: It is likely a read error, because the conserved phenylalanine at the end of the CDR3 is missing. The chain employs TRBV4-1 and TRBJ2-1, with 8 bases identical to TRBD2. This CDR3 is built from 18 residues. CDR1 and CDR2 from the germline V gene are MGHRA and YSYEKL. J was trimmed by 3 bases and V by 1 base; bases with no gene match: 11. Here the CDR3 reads CASSQGLLSGGRYNEQFC. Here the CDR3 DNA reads TGCGCCAGCAGCCAAGGGCTGCTGTCGGGAGGGCGCTACAATGAGCAGTTCTGC.

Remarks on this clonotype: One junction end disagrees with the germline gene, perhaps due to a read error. The CDR3 sequence is CASSLEGPECNTGELFF. For the CDR3, the DNA is TGTGCCAGCAGCTTAGAGGGCCCAGAGTGTAACACAGGGGAGCTGTTTTTT. The chain carries TRBV11-3 and TRBJ2-2; D is unresolved. The CDR3 is 17 residues long. Germline CDR1 reads SGHNT; CDR2 reads YENEEA.

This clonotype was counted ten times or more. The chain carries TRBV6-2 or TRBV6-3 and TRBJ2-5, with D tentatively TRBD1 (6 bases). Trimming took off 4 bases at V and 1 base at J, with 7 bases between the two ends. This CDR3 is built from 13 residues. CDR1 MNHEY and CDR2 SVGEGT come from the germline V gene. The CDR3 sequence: CASSWTVQETQYF. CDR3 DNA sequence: TGTGCCAGCAGTTGGACAGTCCAAGAGACCCAGTACTTC.

The CDR3 reads CASSRGQGDTGELFF. The CDR3 bases are TGCGCCAGCAGCCGCGGACAGGGGGACACCGGGGAGCTGTTTTTT. The chain links TRBV4-1 to TRBJ2-2, with 10 bases that match TRBD1. Germline V gene lookup returns CDR1 MGHRA and CDR2 YSYEKL. Losses at the gene ends were 4 bases for V and 3 bases for J; bases not matched to a gene: 2. The length of the CDR3 is 15 residues.

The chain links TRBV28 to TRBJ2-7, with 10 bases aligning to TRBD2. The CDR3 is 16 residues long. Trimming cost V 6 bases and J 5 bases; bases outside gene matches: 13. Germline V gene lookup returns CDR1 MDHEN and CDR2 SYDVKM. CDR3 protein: CASSHAASGSLDEQYF. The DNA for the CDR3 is TGTGCCAGCAGCCATGCCGCTAGCGGGAGCTTGGACGAGCAGTACTTC.

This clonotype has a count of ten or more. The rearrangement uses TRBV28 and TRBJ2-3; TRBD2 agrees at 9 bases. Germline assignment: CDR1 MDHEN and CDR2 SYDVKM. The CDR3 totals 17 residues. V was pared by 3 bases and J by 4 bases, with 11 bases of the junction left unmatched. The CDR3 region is CASSFSIAGGMADTQYF. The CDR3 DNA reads TGTGCCAGCAGTTTTTCCATTGCGGGAGGGATGGCAGATACGCAGTATTTT. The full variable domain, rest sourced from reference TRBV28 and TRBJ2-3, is DVKVTQSSRYLVKRTGEKVFLECVQDMDHENMFWYRQDPGLGLRLIYFSYDVKMKEKGDIPEGYSVSREKKERFSLILESASTNQTSMYLCASSFSIAGGMADTQYFGPGTRLTVL.

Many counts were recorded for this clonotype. The CDR3 spells CASKDTGSRTDTQYF. The CDR3 DNA is TGTGCCAGCAAAGACACAGGATCACGCACAGATACGCAGTATTTT. The chain employs TRBV6-1 and TRBJ2-3, with TRBD1 as a possible D gene (5 bases). CDR1 MNHNS and CDR2 SASEGT come from the germline V gene. This CDR3 is built from 15 residues. Trimming left V 7 bases short and J 1 base short, with 15 bases between.

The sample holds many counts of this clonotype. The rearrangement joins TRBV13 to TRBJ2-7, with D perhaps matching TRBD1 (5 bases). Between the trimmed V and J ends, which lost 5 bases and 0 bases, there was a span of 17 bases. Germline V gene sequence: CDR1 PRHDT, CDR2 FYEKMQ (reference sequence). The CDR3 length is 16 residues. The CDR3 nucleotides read TGTGCCAGCAGCGCGATCTCGGACACGGACTCCTACGAGCAGTACTTC. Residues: CASSAISDTDSYEQYF.

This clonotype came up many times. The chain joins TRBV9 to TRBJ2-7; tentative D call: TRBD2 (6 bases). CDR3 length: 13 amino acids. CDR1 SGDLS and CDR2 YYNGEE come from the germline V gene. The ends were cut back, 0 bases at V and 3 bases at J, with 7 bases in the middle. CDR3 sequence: CASSVAEGYEQYF. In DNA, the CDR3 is TGTGCCAGCAGCGTAGCGGAGGGCTACGAGCAGTACTTC.

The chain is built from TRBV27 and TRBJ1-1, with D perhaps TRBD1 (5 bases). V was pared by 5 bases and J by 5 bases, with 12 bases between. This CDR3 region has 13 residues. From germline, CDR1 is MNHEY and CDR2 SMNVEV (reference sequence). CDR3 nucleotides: TGTGCCAGCAGTGTTACACGGGGGACTGAAGCTTTCTTT. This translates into CASSVTRGTEAFF.

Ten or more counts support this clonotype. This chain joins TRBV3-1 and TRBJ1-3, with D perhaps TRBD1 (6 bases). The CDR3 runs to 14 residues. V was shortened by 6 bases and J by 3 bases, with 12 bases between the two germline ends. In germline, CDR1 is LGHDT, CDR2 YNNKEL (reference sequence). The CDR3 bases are TGTGCCAGCAGGCATTGGGACAATGGAAACACCATATATTTT. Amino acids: CASRHWDNGNTIYF.

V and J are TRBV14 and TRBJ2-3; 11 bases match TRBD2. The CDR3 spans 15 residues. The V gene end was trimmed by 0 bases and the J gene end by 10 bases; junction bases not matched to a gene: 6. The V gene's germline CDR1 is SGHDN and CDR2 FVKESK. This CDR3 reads CASSQDLSSGRAQYF. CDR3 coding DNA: TGTGCCAGCAGCCAAGATCTGAGTAGCGGGAGGGCGCAGTATTTT.

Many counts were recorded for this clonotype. The CDR3 DNA follows: TGCAGCGTTAACAGTCACAATGAGCAGTTCTTC. This gives the protein CSVNSHNEQFF. The gene calls are TRBV29-1 and TRBJ2-1, with no clear D. The germline V and J ends were trimmed by 5 bases and 5 bases, with 7 bases remaining between them. Germline values: CDR1 SQVTM, CDR2 ANQGSEA. The CDR3 is 11 residues long.

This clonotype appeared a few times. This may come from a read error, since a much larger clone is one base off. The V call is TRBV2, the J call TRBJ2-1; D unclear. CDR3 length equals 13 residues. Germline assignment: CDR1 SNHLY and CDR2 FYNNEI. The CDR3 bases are TGTGCCAGCAGTGTTTATATTTACAGTGAGCAGTTCTTC. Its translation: CASSVYIYSEQFF.

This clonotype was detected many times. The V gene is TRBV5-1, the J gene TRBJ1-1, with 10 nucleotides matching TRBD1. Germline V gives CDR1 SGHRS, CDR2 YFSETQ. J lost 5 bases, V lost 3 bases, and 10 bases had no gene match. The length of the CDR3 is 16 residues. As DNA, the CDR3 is TGCGCCAGCAGCTCAAATGGACAGGGGGTAGGGACTGAAGCTTTCTTT. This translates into CASSSNGQGVGTEAFF.

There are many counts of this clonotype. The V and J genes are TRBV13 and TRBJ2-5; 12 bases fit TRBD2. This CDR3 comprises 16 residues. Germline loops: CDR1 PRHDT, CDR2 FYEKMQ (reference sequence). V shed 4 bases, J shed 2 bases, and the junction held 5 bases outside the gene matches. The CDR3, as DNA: TGTGCCAGCAGCTCCCTAGCGGGAGGGCTTCAAGAGACCCAGTACTTC. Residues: CASSSLAGGLQETQYF.